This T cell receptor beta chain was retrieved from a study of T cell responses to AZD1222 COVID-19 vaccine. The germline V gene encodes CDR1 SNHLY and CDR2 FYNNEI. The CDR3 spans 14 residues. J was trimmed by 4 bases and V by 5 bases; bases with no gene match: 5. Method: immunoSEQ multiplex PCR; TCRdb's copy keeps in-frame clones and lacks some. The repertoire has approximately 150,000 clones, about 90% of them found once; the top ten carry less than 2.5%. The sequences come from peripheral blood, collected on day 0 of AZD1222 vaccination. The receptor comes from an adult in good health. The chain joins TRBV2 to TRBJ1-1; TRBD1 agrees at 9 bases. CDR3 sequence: CASSTGGAFTEAFF. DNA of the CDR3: TGTGCCAGCAGTACAGGGGGCGCTTTCACTGAAGCTTTCTTT.